The present entry profiles one TCR beta chain with its context. This clone was found once. Its antigen is not yet known. One base away there is no much larger clone; base qualities are not given. TCR beta CDR3 regions were sequenced from DNA using the immunoSEQ Assay. The study's own analysis went as follows. T cell density was computed as TCR beta template counts normalized to usable DNA estimated by amplifying housekeeping genes. Using the preseqR package, richness was estimated by extrapolating to 120,000 templates for tissue samples and 400,000 templates for PBMC samples. Clonality was calculated as one minus Pielou's evenness. Differential abundance testing on productive amino-acid clonotypes, with a minimum total count of 5 and an alpha of 0.1, was used to identify tissue-enriched TCRs. The Jaccard Index and the Morisita Overlap Index were used to measure repertoire overlap between compartments. GLIPH grouped TCR beta CDR3s together with public tetramer-defined viral CDR3s, and a viral motif had to include at least three viral sequences and also show V-gene enrichment. The immuneACCESS repertoire file appears here via TCRdb, limited to in-frame rearrangements. These files lack a portion of the clones; in checked studies, under half of the deficit traces to unresolved V genes, and the cause of the others is not known. That table furnishes V, J and clone size, whereas the DNA furnished D and trimming. This sample holds thousands of clones; 35% to 40% were observed only once. The top ten clones comprise under 9% of the sample.

The CDR3 goes from the cysteine to the phenylalanine over 14 residues. The kept DNA is CDR3 alone, 42 bases in frame from the first base. The CDR1 and CDR2 encoded by the germline V gene are LGHNT and FRNRAP. The V end loses 7 bases and the J end loses 1 base, and a stretch of 13 bases separates them. This sample was included in a study of T cells in localized non-small cell lung cancer (TCRdb year 2020). Some background on the complete study: The study examined T cell repertoires in approximately 240 patients with early-stage NSCLC and compared tumors with uninvolved tumor-adjacent lungs. The cohort was made up of 200 to 250 treatment-naive NSCLC patients whose localized lung tumors had been resected. A mean age of around 66 years was recorded for the NSCLC patients, of whom roughly 130 were male and around 100 were female.

What the work shows at the level of the full study, not this receptor alone: Of the top 100 tumor clones, a median of roughly 53 were detected in paired uninvolved adjacent lung; 28 were also among that lung's top 100. Uninvolved tumor-adjacent lung showed the highest T cell clonality, higher than tumor, which suggests more focused antigenic responses in the adjacent lung. Longer overall survival was associated with higher blood T cell density, whereas shorter survival was associated with higher adjacent-lung clonality. Since the design was exploratory, TCR variables were selected using unadjusted p-values with no false-discovery rate correction. Multi-region tumor sequencing was not performed, so intratumor heterogeneity could not be excluded.

Uninvolved adjacent lung was obtained at least 2 cm from the tumor margin, and the absence of atypia was confirmed by two independent pathologists. At diagnosis, tumor, uninvolved tumor-adjacent lung and peripheral blood were collected and then preserved as a mix of FFPE and fresh-frozen material. The chain uses TRBV12-5 and TRBJ1-1, and possibly TRBD1, on 5 matching bases. The sequence derives from a woman aged 40-75 years with stage I lung adenocarcinoma. Here the sequenced sample was normal lung tissue next to the tumor, taken before any cancer treatment. In nucleotide form, the sequence is TGTGCTAGTGCCCTCGGAGGGACGAACACTGAAGCTTTCTTT. It encodes CASALGGTNTEAFF.